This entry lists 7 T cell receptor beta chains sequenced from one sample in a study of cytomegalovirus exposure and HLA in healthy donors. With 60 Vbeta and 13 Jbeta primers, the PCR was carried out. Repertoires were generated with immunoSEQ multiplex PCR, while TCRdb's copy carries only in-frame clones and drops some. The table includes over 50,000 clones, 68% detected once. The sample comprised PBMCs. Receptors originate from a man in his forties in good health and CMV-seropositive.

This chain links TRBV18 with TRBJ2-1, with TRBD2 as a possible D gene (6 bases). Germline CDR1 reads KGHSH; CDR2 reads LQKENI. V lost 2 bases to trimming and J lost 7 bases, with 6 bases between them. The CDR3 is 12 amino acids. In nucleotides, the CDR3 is TGTGCCAGCTCACCAGCGGGGAATGAGCAGTTCTTC. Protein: CASSPAGNEQFF.

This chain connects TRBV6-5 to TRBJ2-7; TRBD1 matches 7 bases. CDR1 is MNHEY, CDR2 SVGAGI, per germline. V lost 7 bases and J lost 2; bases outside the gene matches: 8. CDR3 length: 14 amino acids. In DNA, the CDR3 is TGTGCCAGCACTATACTAGGGGGCCCCTACGAGCAGTACTTC. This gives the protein CASTILGGPYEQYF.

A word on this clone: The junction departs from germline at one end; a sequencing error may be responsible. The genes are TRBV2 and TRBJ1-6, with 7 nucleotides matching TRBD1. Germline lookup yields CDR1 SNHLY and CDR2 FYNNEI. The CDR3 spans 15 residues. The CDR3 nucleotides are TGTGCCGGCAGAGGGGGCAGGGAAAGGGGTTCACCCCTCCACTTT. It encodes CAGRGGRERGSPLHF.

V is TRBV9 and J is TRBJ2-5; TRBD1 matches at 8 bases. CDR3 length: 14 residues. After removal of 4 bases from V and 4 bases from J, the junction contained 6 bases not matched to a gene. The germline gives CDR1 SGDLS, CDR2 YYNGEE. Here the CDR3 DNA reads TGTGCCAGCAGCACCCGGACAGGGCGAGAGACCCAGTACTTC. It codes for CASSTRTGRETQYF. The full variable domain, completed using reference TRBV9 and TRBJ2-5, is DSGVTQTPKHLITATGQRVTLRCSPRSGDLSVYWYQQSLDQGLQFLIQYYNGEERAKGNILERFSAQQFPDLHSELNLSSLELGDSALYFCASSTRTGRETQYFGPGTRLLVL.

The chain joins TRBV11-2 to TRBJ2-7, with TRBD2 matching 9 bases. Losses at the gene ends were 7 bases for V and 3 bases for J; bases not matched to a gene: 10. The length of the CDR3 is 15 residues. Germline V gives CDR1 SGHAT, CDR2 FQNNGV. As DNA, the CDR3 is TGTGCCAGCATCGTAGGTAGCGGGAGTCTCTACGAGCAGTACTTC. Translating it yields CASIVGSGSLYEQYF.

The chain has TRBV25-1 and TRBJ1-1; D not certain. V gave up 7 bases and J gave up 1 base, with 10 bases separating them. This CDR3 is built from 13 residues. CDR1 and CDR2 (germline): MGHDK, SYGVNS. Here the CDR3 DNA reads TGTGCCAGCACCCGTGGAGCGAACACTGAAGCTTTCTTT. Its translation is CASTRGANTEAFF.

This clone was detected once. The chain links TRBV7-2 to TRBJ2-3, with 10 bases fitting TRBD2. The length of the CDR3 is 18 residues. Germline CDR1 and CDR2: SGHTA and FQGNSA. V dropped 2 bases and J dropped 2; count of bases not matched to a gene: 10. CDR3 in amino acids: CASSLKASGGFSTDTQYF. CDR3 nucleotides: TGTGCCAGCAGCTTAAAGGCTAGCGGGGGCTTCTCCACAGATACGCAGTATTTT.